The clone carrying this T cell receptor beta chain was seen a few times. Its matching antigen is unknown. From germline, CDR1 is MRHNA and CDR2 SNTAGT. Trimming cost V 9 bases and J 1 base; bases outside gene matches: 7. This CDR3 is 15 amino acids long. This sample was taken from a study of cytomegalovirus exposure and HLA in healthy donors. Regarding the study as a whole: Across donors, most TCRs were seen rarely, yet some public ones were widespread. Confirmation in vitro established that three CMV-associated chains were specific for CMV antigens.

The PCR made use of 60 Vbeta and 13 Jbeta primers. Measured with immunoSEQ multiplex PCR; TCRdb has only the in-frame clones, and not every one. The sample shows approximately 90,000 clones, more than 70% of them seen only once. The chain uses TRBV6-4 and TRBJ2-2; 8 nucleotides agree with TRBD1. The clonotype originates from a young man in good health and CMV-seronegative. Sequenced input: PBMCs. The CDR3, as DNA: TGTGCCAGTGGAGATGGACAGGGGAACACCGGGGAGCTGTTTTTT. Its translation is CASGDGQGNTGELFF.